These T cell receptor beta chains were read from a single sample in a study of neurological immune-mediated disorders. TCRdb redid the calling of the 5' RACE reads with MiXCR, one entry per CDR3 protein. Found here are 95,000 to 110,000 distinct CDR3 sequences, roughly a tenth of them singletons; the top ten hold under 3.5%. Source material: PBMCs. The source is a female donor with HTLV-1-associated myelopathy (HAM/TSP). Each CDR3 is given with its conserved first and last residue. D genes are given only for firm matches. Size is stated for part of the rows, as once, few or many counts, or as a class when the clone is expanded.

v_call: TRBV24-1
clone_size: many
d_call: TRBD1
j_call: TRBJ1-2
cdr3_nt: TGTGCCACCAGTGATACCGGGACAGCCGAGTTGAGGGGCTACACCTTC
cdr3_aa: CATSDTGTAELRGYTF

v_call: TRBV5-1
clone_size: few
d_call: -
j_call: TRBJ1-6
cdr3_nt: TGCGCCAGCAGCCACGACTGGAATTCACCCCTCCACTTT
cdr3_aa: CASSHDWNSPLHF

v_call: TRBV5-1
clone_size: many
d_call: -
j_call: TRBJ2-5
cdr3_nt: TGCGCCAGCAGCTTGCAGGGCCAGCAAGAGACCCAGTACTTC
cdr3_aa: CASSLQGQQETQYF

v_call: TRBV18
clone_size: -
d_call: TRBD1
j_call: TRBJ2-5
cdr3_nt: TGTGCCAGCTCACCAAGGGGGCCGGAGACCCAGTACTTC
cdr3_aa: CASSPRGPETQYF

v_call: TRBV4-1
clone_size: many
d_call: TRBD1
j_call: TRBJ2-7
cdr3_nt: TGCGCCAGCAGCTCGGACAGGGGCCCTTACGAGCAGTACTTC
cdr3_aa: CASSSDRGPYEQYF

v_call: TRBV5-1
clone_size: many
d_call: TRBD1
j_call: TRBJ2-6
cdr3_nt: TGCGCCAGCAGCTTGGTCCGGGACAGAAAAGCCTCTGGGGCCAACGTCCTGACTTTC
cdr3_aa: CASSLVRDRKASGANVLTF

v_call: TRBV5-1
clone_size: many
d_call: -
j_call: TRBJ2-5
cdr3_nt: TGCGCCAGCAGCTCAGGACCGGGAAGGGAGACCCAGTACTTC
cdr3_aa: CASSSGPGRETQYF

v_call: TRBV27
clone_size: many
d_call: TRBD1
j_call: TRBJ1-2
cdr3_nt: TGTGCCAGCAAGCCCAGGGGGCGGACCTATGGCTACACCTTC
cdr3_aa: CASKPRGRTYGYTF

v_call: TRBV2
clone_size: many
d_call: -
j_call: TRBJ2-2
cdr3_nt: TGTGCCAGCAGGGTAGGGGCCGGGGAGCTGTTTTTT
cdr3_aa: CASRVGAGELFF

v_call: TRBV9
clone_size: many
d_call: -
j_call: TRBJ2-3
cdr3_nt: TGTGCCAGCAGCGTAGGCGTAAGGGGGGCAGATACGCAGTATTTT
cdr3_aa: CASSVGVRGADTQYF

v_call: TRBV7-9
clone_size: many
d_call: -
j_call: TRBJ2-2
cdr3_nt: TGTGCCAGCAGCTCAGCCGGGTCGCAGAACACCGGGGAGCTGTTTTTT
cdr3_aa: CASSSAGSQNTGELFF

v_call: TRBV5-6
clone_size: many
d_call: TRBD1
j_call: TRBJ1-6
cdr3_nt: TGTGCCAGCAGCTGGACAGGGGGCAGGATTTCACCCCTCCACTTT
cdr3_aa: CASSWTGGRISPLHF

v_call: TRBV12-5
clone_size: many
d_call: -
j_call: TRBJ2-4
cdr3_nt: TGTGCTAGTGCGGGATCCTTAGCCAAAAACATTCAGTACTTC
cdr3_aa: CASAGSLAKNIQYF

v_call: TRBV12-3/TRBV12-4
clone_size: many
d_call: -
j_call: TRBJ1-2
cdr3_nt: TGTGCCAGCAGTTTAGACAGGCGAGGGGGCTATGGCTACACCTTC
cdr3_aa: CASSLDRRGGYGYTF

v_call: TRBV2
clone_size: many
d_call: -
j_call: TRBJ1-6
cdr3_nt: TGTGCCAGCAGTGATCCCCCCCAGGGTATGGCGAATTCACCCCTCCACTTT
cdr3_aa: CASSDPPQGMANSPLHF

v_call: TRBV25-1
clone_size: many
d_call: -
j_call: TRBJ2-5
cdr3_nt: TGTGCCAGCACCTGGGCGGGGGCGAGAGGAGAGACCCAGTACTTC
cdr3_aa: CASTWAGARGETQYF

v_call: TRBV5-1
clone_size: many
d_call: TRBD1
j_call: TRBJ2-1
cdr3_nt: TGCGCCAGCAGCAGGACAGGCGTTAGCTCCTACAATGAGCAGTTCTTC
cdr3_aa: CASSRTGVSSYNEQFF

v_call: TRBV30
clone_size: many
d_call: TRBD2
j_call: TRBJ2-7
cdr3_nt: TGTGCCTGGAGTGAGGGACTAGCCTACGAGCAGTACTTC
cdr3_aa: CAWSEGLAYEQYF

v_call: TRBV7-9
clone_size: -
d_call: -
j_call: TRBJ2-3
cdr3_nt: TGTGCCAGCAGCTCATATTCAGATACGCAGTATTTT
cdr3_aa: CASSSYSDTQYF

v_call: TRBV6-6
clone_size: few
d_call: -
j_call: TRBJ2-7
cdr3_nt: TGTGCCAGCAGTTACATGGGGGGCCCCTACGAGCAGTACTTC
cdr3_aa: CASSYMGGPYEQYF

v_call: TRBV12-3/TRBV12-4
clone_size: many
d_call: -
j_call: TRBJ2-1
cdr3_nt: TGTGCCAGCAGTTTAGCGCAGGGATACAATGAGCAGTTCTTC
cdr3_aa: CASSLAQGYNEQFF

v_call: TRBV5-1
clone_size: -
d_call: TRBD2
j_call: TRBJ2-1
cdr3_nt: TGCGCCAGCAGCTTCGCGGGGGGCAGCTACAATGAGCAGTTCTTC
cdr3_aa: CASSFAGGSYNEQFF